The 14 T cell receptor beta chains below all came from one sample that was sequenced in a study of cytomegalovirus exposure and HLA in healthy donors (dated by TCRdb to 2016 to 2017). The library was obtained by the immunoSEQ multiplex PCR assay. For the multiplex PCR, a mixture combining 60 forward primers for TCR Vbeta segments and 13 reverse primers for TCR Jbeta segments was used. The immuneACCESS repertoire file appears here via TCRdb, limited to in-frame rearrangements. These files lack a portion of the clones; in checked studies, under half of the deficit traces to unresolved V genes, and the cause of the others is not known. This sample has about 130,000 clones in its table, and about 80% of those were observed once. The ten largest clones represent 2.2% of the sample. The sample comprised PBMCs. The source of these receptors is a man aged 25 to 40 in good health and CMV-seronegative.

The rearrangement uses TRBV7-2 and TRBJ2-7, with D unresolved. V was clipped by 4 bases and J by 0 bases, with 10 bases between them. Germline V gene data show CDR1 as SGHTA and CDR2 as FQGNSA. This CDR3 is built from 14 residues. The CDR3 DNA reads TGTGCCAGCAGCTCAGACTCCTACTCCTACGAGCAGTACTTC. Its translation: CASSSDSYSYEQYF.

The chain has TRBV9 and TRBJ1-2, with D maybe TRBD1 (5 bases). This CDR3 region has 13 residues. CDR1 SGDLS and CDR2 YYNGEE come from the germline V gene. Trimming removed 4 bases from V and 8 bases from J, with 15 bases in between. The DNA for the CDR3 is TGTGCCAGCAGCTCTCGGGGGGGTCAAGGCTACACCTTC. Its translation is CASSSRGGQGYTF.

This clone appeared a single time. This chain joins TRBV19 and TRBJ2-7, with TRBD1 matching 12 bases. V lost 6 bases, J lost 6 bases, and 9 bases stayed unmatched. This CDR3 contains 15 residues. Germline V gene sequence: CDR1 LNHDA, CDR2 SQIVND (reference sequence). The CDR3: CASSIGTGGWGEQYF. The CDR3 DNA reads TGTGCCAGTAGCATCGGGACAGGGGGCTGGGGCGAGCAGTACTTC.

This clone was observed a handful of times. The chain has TRBV6-4 and TRBJ2-1; D ambiguous. CDR3 length: 12 amino acids. V was trimmed by 2 bases and J by 9 bases, leaving 8 bases between them. Germline V gives CDR1 MRHNA, CDR2 SNTAGT. The CDR3 loop reads CASSDSNFEQFF. The CDR3 nucleotides read TGTGCCAGCAGTGACAGTAACTTTGAGCAGTTCTTC.

The chain is built from TRBV15 and TRBJ2-1; the match to TRBD2 covers 12 bases. CDR1 and CDR2 (germline): LNHNV, YYDKDF (reference sequence). Unmatched junction bases numbered 2, after V lost 1 base and J lost 4 bases. This CDR3 is 16 amino acids long. CDR3 DNA: TGTGCCACCAGCAGAGGACTAGCGGGAGTTTACAATGAGCAGTTCTTC. Its translation: CATSRGLAGVYNEQFF.

V is TRBV9 and J is TRBJ1-5; 7 bases map to TRBD1. This CDR3 comprises 17 residues. The V and J ends lost 4 bases and 4 bases, in that order; junction bases with no gene match: 14. Germline CDR1 SGDLS, CDR2 YYNGEE. DNA for the CDR3: TGTGCCAGCAGCCCCCGAGCAGGGGCAGGGGGGAATCAGCCCCAGCATTTT. Its translation is CASSPRAGAGGNQPQHF.

This sequence joins TRBV7-2 and TRBJ1-2; 8 positions agree with TRBD1. Germline V gene sequence: CDR1 SGHTA, CDR2 FQGNSA. The CDR3 runs 18 residues. V shed 5 bases and J 6 bases; nucleotides not matched to a gene: 20. This chain's CDR3 is CASSQWSVLRGPRDGYTF. The DNA of the CDR3 is TGTGCCAGCAGCCAATGGTCAGTCCTCAGGGGGCCCCGAGATGGCTACACCTTC.

This chain links TRBV11-3 with TRBJ2-3, with a weak D call TRBD1 (6 bases). The germline V gene has CDR1 SGHNT and CDR2 YENEEA. Trimming shortened V by 4 bases and J by 6 bases, and 14 bases separated the two germline ends. The CDR3 spans 14 residues. CDR3 in amino acids: CASSSQGVLDTQYF. The CDR3 bases are TGTGCCAGCAGCTCACAGGGAGTCCTGGATACGCAGTATTTT.

The chain recombines TRBV13 with TRBJ2-5, with 11 bases aligning to TRBD2. The CDR3 has 17 amino acids. V shed 1 base and J 5 bases; nucleotides not matched to a gene: 9. The germline V gene has CDR1 PRHDT and CDR2 FYEKMQ (reference sequence). CDR3 bases: TGTGCCAGCAGCTTAGAGTCCCTAGCGGGAGGTGGTGAGACCCAGTACTTC. Encoded protein: CASSLESLAGGGETQYF.

The V call is TRBV10-3, the J call TRBJ2-7; 8 positions agree with TRBD1. The ends lost 10 bases at V and 2 bases at J; junction bases unmatched: 7. Germline values: CDR1 ENHRY, CDR2 SYGVKD. The CDR3 spans 13 residues. The CDR3 sequence: CATSGQATYEQYF. CDR3 DNA sequence: TGTGCCACTTCGGGACAGGCAACCTACGAGCAGTACTTC.

This clone was picked up one time. This clone may be a read error of a much larger clone one base away. The chain carries TRBV27 and TRBJ2-1; 7 nucleotides line up with TRBD1. The germline gives CDR1 MNHEY, CDR2 SMNVEV (reference sequence). The CDR3 length is 13 residues. The ends lost 4 bases at V and 4 bases at J; junction bases unmatched: 1. In DNA form, the CDR3 reads TGTGCCAGCAGTTCGACAGGGTACAATGAGCAGTTCTTC. Translating gives CASSSTGYNEQFF.

The V and J genes are TRBV27 and TRBJ1-1, with 10 bases fitting TRBD1. The CDR3 runs 17 residues. After removal of 6 bases from V and 5 bases from J, the junction contained 15 bases not matched to a gene. Germline CDR1 MNHEY, CDR2 SMNVEV (reference sequence). CDR3 protein: CASRGGQGGNTGTEAFF. For the CDR3, the DNA is TGTGCCAGCAGGGGAGGACAGGGGGGGAACACTGGGACTGAAGCTTTCTTT.

This clone was detected a few times. The genes are TRBV4-2 and TRBJ1-5; D might be TRBD1 (5 bases). Germline V gene lookup returns CDR1 LGHNA and CDR2 YNFKEQ. The CDR3 spans 17 residues. Trimming took 0 bases from V and 2 from J, leaving 14 bases between them. The CDR3 sequence is CASSQDGGDLGNQPQHF. The CDR3 bases are TGTGCCAGCAGCCAAGATGGAGGGGACTTAGGCAATCAGCCCCAGCATTTT.

The rearrangement joins TRBV15 to TRBJ2-3; 7 nucleotides match TRBD2. The CDR3 extends over 16 amino acids. The V segment lost 0 bases and the J segment 4 bases; nucleotides outside the gene matches: 7. CDR1 and CDR2 from the germline V gene are LNHNV and YYDKDF (reference sequence). CDR3 region: CATSRDVQGGSDTQYF. The CDR3, as DNA: TGTGCCACCAGCAGAGATGTCCAGGGAGGGTCAGATACGCAGTATTTT. Drawing the rest from reference TRBV15 and TRBJ2-3, the complete variable domain is DAMVIQNPRYQVTQFGKPVTLSCSQTLNHNVMYWYQQKSSQAPKLLFHYYDKDFNNEADTPDNFQSRRPNTSFCFLDIRSPGLGDTAMYLCATSRDVQGGSDTQYFGPGTRLTVL.